These 30 T cell receptor beta chains came from one sample sequenced in a study of TIL therapy for anti-PD-1-resistant metastatic lung cancer. Time point denoted: pre-treatment sample, taken before nivolumab and TIL therapy. The immunoSEQ assay was v3. TCRdb's table, derived via immunoSEQ multiplex PCR, lists solely in-frame clones and lacks some. Among tens of thousands of clones, 73% were seen once, and the ten largest hold about 6%. The sequenced sample was blood, obtained at baseline. Source of these receptors: a person aged 25 to 79 with non-small cell lung cancer.

The V call is TRBV11-2, the J call TRBJ2-3; D unclear. Deletions cut 0 bases from V and 2 bases from J, with 9 bases between. Germline V CDR1 and CDR2: SGHAT, FQNNGV. This CDR3 is 15 amino acids long. This CDR3 is CASSLEPRITDTQYF. The CDR3 coding sequence is TGTGCCAGCAGCTTAGAACCGAGGATCACAGATACGCAGTATTTT.

The chain is built from TRBV28 and TRBJ2-7; a possible D gene is TRBD1 (6 bases). V was trimmed by 7 bases and J by 5 bases, leaving 21 bases between them. The CDR3 runs to 15 residues. CDR1 and CDR2 (germline): MDHEN, SYDVKM. CDR3 nucleotide sequence: TGTGCCAGCACTTTCCCTCCGGGACACTCTCACGAGCAGTACTTC. This encodes CASTFPPGHSHEQYF. Supplemented by reference TRBV28 and TRBJ2-7, the full variable domain reads DVKVTQSSRYLVKRTGEKVFLECVQDMDHENMFWYRQDPGLGLRLIYFSYDVKMKEKGDIPEGYSVSREKKERFSLILESASTNQTSMYLCASTFPPGHSHEQYFGPGTRLTVT.

CDR3 region: CASSPTGTSNWGAQYF. The CDR3 coding sequence is TGCGCCAGCAGCCCAACCGGGACCTCAAACTGGGGGGCCCAGTACTTC. V gene TRBV4-3 combines with J gene TRBJ2-5; weak D call: TRBD2 (6 bases). The V and J ends lost 4 bases and 9 bases respectively, with 24 bases between them. The CDR3 totals 16 residues. In germline, CDR1 is LGHNA, CDR2 YSLEER.

This chain connects TRBV7-2 to TRBJ1-1; 8 nucleotides align to TRBD1. There are 14 residues in the CDR3. Trimming removed 5 bases from V and 3 bases from J; junction bases left unmatched: 5. The V gene's germline CDR1 is SGHTA and CDR2 FQGNSA. The CDR3 region is CASSRQGRDTEAFF. For the CDR3, the DNA is TGTGCCAGCAGCAGACAGGGGCGGGACACTGAAGCTTTCTTT.

The chain employs TRBV28 and TRBJ2-4; D not resolved. The V end lost 3 bases, the J end lost 7 bases, and 10 bases lay between the germline ends. Germline V gene lookup returns CDR1 MDHEN and CDR2 SYDVKM. This CDR3 spans 13 amino acids. In DNA form, the CDR3 reads TGTGCCAGCAGTTTCGGCAGTGGGAACATTCAGTACTTC. Amino acid sequence: CASSFGSGNIQYF.

The CDR3 sequence: CASRAGTGGAGNTIYF. CDR3 bases: TGCGCCAGCAGGGCCGGGACAGGGGGCGCGGGAAACACCATATATTTT. This rearrangement joins TRBV5-1 to TRBJ1-3; 12 bases match TRBD1. V shed 5 bases and J 4 bases; nucleotides not matched to a gene: 7. This CDR3 spans 16 amino acids. Germline CDR1 reads SGHRS; CDR2 reads YFSETQ.

The CDR3 is CASSVDPGKGDEQYF. In DNA, the CDR3 is TGTGCCAGCAGCGTAGACCCAGGGAAGGGGGACGAGCAGTACTTC. The chain joins TRBV9 to TRBJ2-7; a weak D match, TRBD1 (6 bases). Deletions cut 0 bases from V and 5 bases from J, with 15 bases between. The CDR3 spans 15 residues. Germline V gene sequence: CDR1 SGDLS, CDR2 YYNGEE.

This clone was counted a few times. The chain has TRBV4-3 and TRBJ1-1; TRBD1 agrees at 7 bases. The CDR3 contains 12 residues. CDR1 is LGHNA, CDR2 YSLEER, per germline. V shed 8 bases and J 5 bases; nucleotides not matched to a gene: 5. The CDR3 loop is CASRGGTTEAFF. The CDR3 coding sequence is TGCGCCAGCCGAGGGGGCACGACTGAAGCTTTCTTT.

The chain links TRBV11-2 to TRBJ2-3, with TRBD2 matching 9 bases. This CDR3 region has 14 residues. V trimming: 1 base; J trimming: 4 bases; junction bases outside the gene matches: 0. The germline gives CDR1 SGHAT, CDR2 FQNNGV. The CDR3 is CASSLGTSADTQYF. CDR3 in DNA: TGTGCCAGCAGCTTAGGGACTAGCGCAGATACGCAGTATTTT.

The J gene is TRBJ2-5, the V gene TRBV5-5; D may be TRBD1 (5 bases). V dropped 5 bases and J dropped 2 bases, with 13 bases sitting between them. Per germline, CDR1 SGHKS and CDR2 YYEKEE (reference sequence). This CDR3 has 14 amino acids. CDR3 sequence: CASRDRQLQETQYF. The CDR3 nucleotides are TGTGCCAGCAGAGATAGACAGCTTCAAGAGACCCAGTACTTC.

The chain has TRBV7-2 and TRBJ2-7; 10 nucleotides align to TRBD2. Germline-derived CDR1 and CDR2 are SGHTA and FQGNSA. The CDR3 has 14 residues. J lost 5 bases, V lost 4 bases, and 5 bases had no gene match. The CDR3 DNA reads TGTGCCAGCAGCTCACAGCGGGAGGGGGACGAGCAGTACTTC. The encoded protein is CASSSQREGDEQYF.

V gene TRBV19 combines with J gene TRBJ2-2; a weak D match, TRBD1 (7 bases). Between the trimmed V and J ends, which lost 3 bases and 8 bases, there was a span of 13 bases. CDR1 and CDR2 from the germline V gene are LNHDA and SQIVND (reference sequence). CDR3 size: 14 residues. The CDR3 DNA reads as TGTGCCAGTAGTATGGAGGGGGCCTGGGGGGAGCTGTTTTTT. Protein sequence: CASSMEGAWGELFF.

The chain uses TRBV4-3 and TRBJ2-1; 8 nucleotides align to TRBD2. Losses at the gene ends were 0 bases for V and 7 bases for J; bases not matched to a gene: 8. The CDR3 is 16 amino acids. From germline, CDR1 is LGHNA and CDR2 YSLEER. CDR3 bases: TGCGCCAGCAGCCAAGAGATGTGGCGGGGGGAAAATGAGCAGTTCTTC. It specifies CASSQEMWRGENEQFF.

The V call is TRBV6-1, the J call TRBJ2-1; 13 positions match TRBD2. The CDR3 loop spans 18 amino acids. The germline CDR1 and CDR2 sequences are MNHNS and SASEGT. J lost 4 bases, V lost 2 bases, and 8 bases had no gene match. CDR3 in DNA: TGTGCCAGCAGTGAAAGAGGGACTAGCGGGATCTCTTACAATGAGCAGTTCTTC. This gives the protein CASSERGTSGISYNEQFF.

The CDR3 protein is CASRGGPVDSPLHF. The DNA for the CDR3 is TGTGCCAGCCGGGGGGGGCCCGTAGATTCACCCCTCCACTTT. The V call is TRBV28, the J call TRBJ1-6; possibly TRBD1 for D (6 bases). Germline-derived CDR1 and CDR2 are MDHEN and SYDVKM. The germline V and J ends were trimmed by 8 bases and 8 bases, with 16 bases remaining between them. The CDR3 is 14 amino acids.

J is TRBJ2-7 and V is TRBV6-5; perhaps TRBD1 as D (6 bases). Germline loops: CDR1 MNHEY, CDR2 SVGAGI. The germline V and J ends were trimmed by 2 bases and 5 bases, with 13 bases remaining between them. The CDR3 loop spans 14 amino acids. CDR3 nucleotide sequence: TGTGCCAGCAGTTACCTACAGGGTTTTGACGAGCAGTACTTC. It codes for CASSYLQGFDEQYF.

The chain couples TRBV28 to TRBJ1-1; TRBD1 is a possible D gene (6 bases). Trimming took off 2 bases at V and 4 bases at J, with 14 bases between the two ends. Germline CDR1 and CDR2: MDHEN and SYDVKM. The CDR3 is made up of 15 amino acids. The CDR3 coding sequence is TGTGCCAGCAGTTTACCAAGGGGGGACGGCACTGAAGCTTTCTTT. It codes for CASSLPRGDGTEAFF.

V gene TRBV7-3 combines with J gene TRBJ2-1; D is ambiguous. CDR3 length: 15 amino acids. Germline CDR1 SGHTA, CDR2 FQGTGA. V lost 5 bases and J lost 0, with 11 bases in between. This chain's CDR3 is CASSQTQSSYNEQFF. In DNA form, the CDR3 reads TGTGCCAGCAGCCAGACCCAGAGCTCCTACAATGAGCAGTTCTTC.

The V gene is TRBV5-1, the J gene TRBJ1-1; D remains ambiguous. V dropped 0 bases and J dropped 4 bases, with 13 bases sitting between them. CDR1 is SGHRS and CDR2 is YFSETQ in the germline V gene. CDR3 length: 15 amino acids. The chain's CDR3 is CASSLAGGRSTEAFF. In nucleotides, the CDR3 is TGCGCCAGCAGCTTGGCCGGAGGGCGATCCACTGAAGCTTTCTTT.

This chain connects TRBV19 to TRBJ2-1; 7 positions match TRBD1. With V trimmed by 9 bases and J by 4 bases, 9 bases remained unmatched. Germline loops: CDR1 LNHDA, CDR2 SQIVND (reference sequence). The CDR3 spans 14 residues. CDR3 in DNA: TGTGCCAGCGCGACAACAGGGGAATACAATGAGCAGTTCTTC. This translates into CASATTGEYNEQFF.

This chain joins TRBV6-6 and TRBJ1-6, with 7 bases lining up with TRBD1. Germline V CDR1 and CDR2: MNHNY, SVGAGI (reference sequence). The ends lost 6 bases at V and 6 bases at J; junction bases unmatched: 8. The CDR3 contains 15 residues. The CDR3 is CASRSTGAVNSPLHF. CDR3 coding DNA: TGTGCCAGCAGGTCCACAGGGGCGGTTAATTCACCCCTCCACTTT.

In its sample, this clone was seen once. The J gene is TRBJ2-1, the V gene TRBV2; 9 bases map to TRBD1. CDR3 length equals 15 residues. CDR1 is SNHLY and CDR2 is FYNNEI in the germline V gene. Trimming removed 6 bases from V and 3 bases from J; junction bases left unmatched: 6. CDR3 amino acids: CASSEGQGFYNEQFF. CDR3 coding DNA: TGTGCCAGCAGCGAGGGACAGGGTTTCTACAATGAGCAGTTCTTC.

The genes are TRBV4-1 and TRBJ2-5, with D unresolved. The DNA end lines up better with TRBJ2-7; the J call may be wrong. Per the germline V gene, CDR1 is MGHRA and CDR2 is YSYEKL. The CDR3 is made up of 14 amino acids. The CDR3, as DNA: TGCGCCAGCAGCCAAGTTGAAGGGACCTACGAGCAGTACTTC. Translating it yields CASSQVEGTYEQYF.

The rearrangement links TRBV5-6 to TRBJ2-5; TRBD2 matches 9 bases. Trimming at V came to 1 base and at J to 1 base, leaving 5 bases not matched to a gene. CDR1 is SGHDT and CDR2 is YYEEEE in the germline V gene. CDR3 length: 16 residues. The CDR3 sequence: CASSLMGAGGQETQYF. The CDR3 DNA sequence: TGTGCCAGCAGCTTGATGGGAGCGGGAGGCCAAGAGACCCAGTACTTC.

V gene TRBV6-7 combines with J gene TRBJ2-3; no clear D. TRBV6-7 has ORF status, its function being uncertain. This CDR3 region has 17 residues. V lost 0 bases and J 6 bases, leaving 19 bases between the germline ends. The CDR3 sequence: CASSYSVLWVARDTQYF. Written as DNA, the CDR3 is TGTGCCAGCAGTTACTCGGTTCTGTGGGTAGCCCGGGATACGCAGTATTTT.

The chain combines TRBV19 with TRBJ2-7; 8 nucleotides align to TRBD1. Germline values: CDR1 LNHDA, CDR2 SQIVND (reference sequence). There are 15 residues in the CDR3. V gave up 4 bases and J gave up 3 bases; unmatched junction bases: 8. The CDR3 loop reads CASSTSHRGDYEQYF. The CDR3 DNA follows: TGTGCCAGTAGTACTTCGCACAGGGGGGACTACGAGCAGTACTTC.

The chain joins TRBV5-5 to TRBJ1-1, with 7 bases matching TRBD1. After removal of 4 bases from V and 4 bases from J, the junction contained 4 bases not matched to a gene. CDR3 size: 13 residues. Germline V gene data show CDR1 as SGHKS and CDR2 as YYEKEE (reference sequence). DNA for the CDR3: TGTGCCAGCAGCATAGACAGGGTCACTGAAGCTTTCTTT. It is translated as CASSIDRVTEAFF.

This clone was seen only a few times. The chain links TRBV28 to TRBJ1-4, with D unresolved. V was pared by 5 bases and J by 13 bases, with 11 bases between. Germline CDR1 MDHEN, CDR2 SYDVKM. This CDR3 comprises 11 residues. CDR3 DNA sequence: TGTGCCAGCAGTAACCAGTTCCGACTGTTTTTT. It encodes CASSNQFRLFF. Combining the CDR3 with reference TRBV28 and TRBJ1-4 gives the whole variable domain DVKVTQSSRYLVKRTGEKVFLECVQDMDHENMFWYRQDPGLGLRLIYFSYDVKMKEKGDIPEGYSVSREKKERFSLILESASTNQTSMYLCASSNQFRLFFGSGTQLSVL.

The chain is built from TRBV28 and TRBJ2-4; 10 bases map to TRBD1. The ends lost 7 bases at V and 3 bases at J; junction bases unmatched: 6. Germline V lookup: CDR1 MDHEN, CDR2 SYDVKM. There are 15 residues in the CDR3. The CDR3 reads CASTPGQGSKNIQYF. The CDR3 nucleotides are TGTGCCAGCACCCCGGGACAGGGGAGCAAAAACATTCAGTACTTC.

The chain links TRBV19 to TRBJ2-1; possibly TRBD1 for D (5 bases). CDR1 and CDR2 from the germline V gene are LNHDA and SQIVND (reference sequence). The length of the CDR3 is 14 residues. Trimming took off 0 bases at V and 7 bases at J, with 10 bases between the two ends. The CDR3 sequence: CASSIDRTRNEQFF. DNA for the CDR3: TGTGCCAGTAGTATAGATCGGACAAGGAATGAGCAGTTCTTC.